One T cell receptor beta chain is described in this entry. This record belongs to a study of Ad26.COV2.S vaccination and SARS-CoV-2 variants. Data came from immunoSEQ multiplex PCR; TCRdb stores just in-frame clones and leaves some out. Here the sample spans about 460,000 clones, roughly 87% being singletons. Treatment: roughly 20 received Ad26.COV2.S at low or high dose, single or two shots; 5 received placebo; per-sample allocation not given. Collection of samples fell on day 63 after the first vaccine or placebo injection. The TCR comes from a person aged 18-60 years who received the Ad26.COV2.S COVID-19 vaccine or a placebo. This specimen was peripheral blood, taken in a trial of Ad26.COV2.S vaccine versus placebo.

The CDR3 bases are TGTGCCAGCAGTTACTCGGGCCCCAAAACGGCTAACTATGGCTACACCTTC. Translated: CASSYSGPKTANYGYTF. V and J are TRBV6-2 or TRBV6-3 and TRBJ1-2; D call uncertain. CDR1 MNHEY and CDR2 SVGEGT come from the germline V gene. Trimming took off 0 bases at V and 0 bases at J, with 14 bases between the two ends. The length of the CDR3 is 17 residues.